These 3 T cell receptor beta chains originate from one sample sequenced in a study of blood T cell repertoires in COVID-19. Here immunoSEQ multiplex PCR was the method, and the copy in TCRdb shows in-frame clones only, minus some. Here the sample spans 110,000 or so clones, roughly 90% being singletons. The specimen sequenced was peripheral blood. The receptors were gathered from a woman aged 70 to 79 who had recovered from COVID-19.

This rearrangement joins TRBV6-6 to TRBJ1-1; TRBD1 is a possible D gene (5 bases). The germline gives CDR1 MNHNY, CDR2 SVGAGI (reference sequence). The CDR3 sequence is 14 residues long. V was shortened by 0 bases and J by 4 bases, with 9 bases between the two germline ends. The CDR3 spells CASSYSDSRTEAFF. CDR3 nucleotide sequence: TGTGCCAGCAGTTACTCCGACAGTCGCACTGAAGCTTTCTTT.

This chain connects TRBV28 to TRBJ2-3; a possible D gene is TRBD2 (6 bases). The germline V gene encodes CDR1 MDHEN and CDR2 SYDVKM. The CDR3 runs to 16 residues. V lost 5 bases to trimming and J lost 0 bases, with 15 bases between them. The CDR3 region is CASSPQGGGSTDTQYF. CDR3 DNA: TGTGCCAGCAGTCCCCAGGGAGGCGGTAGCACAGATACGCAGTATTTT.

V gene TRBV2 combines with J gene TRBJ1-5; 9 bases are a match to TRBD1. This CDR3 has 16 residues. Trimming removed 7 bases from V and 4 bases from J; junction bases left unmatched: 11. CDR1 and CDR2 from the germline V gene are SNHLY and FYNNEI. The CDR3 sequence is CASTRDREIGNQPQHF. CDR3 in DNA: TGTGCCAGCACCCGGGACAGGGAAATTGGGAATCAGCCCCAGCATTTT.